The subject of this entry is one T cell receptor beta chain. The sample belongs to a study of early T cells in non-severe SARS-CoV-2 infection. The CDR3 is 14 amino acids. In germline, CDR1 is LNHNV, CDR2 YYDKDF (reference sequence). Trimming at V came to 3 bases and at J to 3 bases, leaving 5 bases not matched to a gene. TCRdb itself ran the 5' RACE reads through MiXCR, one entry per CDR3 protein. Of 65,000 to 95,000 distinct CDR3 sequences listed, approximately 5% are singletons. V gene TRBV15 combines with J gene TRBJ2-7, with 7 positions matching TRBD1. The receptor's source is an adult who was a healthcare worker with PCR-confirmed SARS-CoV-2 infection or an uninfected control (not recorded which). The sample in question was whole blood, obtained at baseline. The CDR3 reads CATSSPGQSYEQYF. DNA for the CDR3: TGTGCCACCAGCAGTCCGGGACAGAGCTACGAGCAGTACTTC.